A selection of T cell receptor beta chains follows, all from one sample in a study of blood T cells in healthy people across ages. TCRdb itself ran the 5' RACE reads through MiXCR, one entry per CDR3 protein. This sample yields about 800,000 distinct CDR3 sequences, of which just under 25% are seen a single time; more than 3% belongs to the top ten. These data also featured in a second study, about T cells of mothers and their children.

Sequenced: blood. These receptors came from a boy between 5 and 17 years old in good health. The CDR3 runs from the conserved cysteine through the conserved F or W. Fields, in order: V gene, D gene, clone size, J gene, CDR3 protein, CDR3 DNA. The D gene is left open where the match is weak. Rows may omit the clone size; those that give it use once, few, many or a size class.

V gene: TRBV14
D gene: TRBD1
clone size: .
J gene: TRBJ1-1
CDR3 protein: CASSPSYRGTEAFF
CDR3 DNA: TGTGCCAGCAGCCCTTCTTACAGGGGCACTGAAGCTTTCTTT

V gene: TRBV4-3
D gene: TRBD1
clone size: few
J gene: TRBJ2-7
CDR3 protein: CASSQRTGGNEQYF
CDR3 DNA: TGCGCCAGCAGCCAGCGGACAGGGGGCAACGAGCAGTACTTC

V gene: TRBV5-1
D gene: .
clone size: .
J gene: TRBJ2-3
CDR3 protein: CASSLQVPTDTQYF
CDR3 DNA: TGCGCCAGCAGCTTGCAGGTCCCGACAGATACGCAGTATTTT

V gene: TRBV20-1
D gene: TRBD1
clone size: .
J gene: TRBJ2-5
CDR3 protein: CGARRDRGRGGTQYF
CDR3 DNA: TGCGGTGCTAGAAGGGACAGGGGGAGAGGGGGGACCCAGTACTTC

V gene: TRBV18
D gene: .
clone size: .
J gene: TRBJ2-7
CDR3 protein: CASSPSRTASYEQYF
CDR3 DNA: TGTGCCAGCTCACCGAGTAGGACAGCCTCCTACGAGCAGTACTTC

V gene: TRBV12-5
D gene: .
clone size: .
J gene: TRBJ2-5
CDR3 protein: CASGSPGVQETQYF
CDR3 DNA: TGTGCTAGTGGCTCCCCGGGGGTCCAAGAGACCCAGTACTTC

V gene: TRBV6-2/TRBV6-3
D gene: .
clone size: few
J gene: TRBJ2-7
CDR3 protein: CASSYSGQIGEQYF
CDR3 DNA: TGTGCCAGCAGTTACTCAGGCCAGATCGGCGAGCAGTACTTC

V gene: TRBV4-1
D gene: .
clone size: few
J gene: TRBJ2-3
CDR3 protein: CASSQVLEAGFTDTQYF
CDR3 DNA: TGCGCCAGCAGCCAAGTTCTGGAAGCGGGTTTCACAGATACGCAGTATTTT

V gene: TRBV18
D gene: TRBD2
clone size: few
J gene: TRBJ2-3
CDR3 protein: CASSPPTGTRGYF
CDR3 DNA: TGTGCCAGCTCACCCCCTACCGGGACTAGGGGGTATTTT

V gene: TRBV10-3
D gene: .
clone size: .
J gene: TRBJ2-2
CDR3 protein: CAIMGNTGELFF
CDR3 DNA: TGTGCCATCATGGGTAACACCGGGGAGCTGTTTTTT

V gene: TRBV20-1
D gene: TRBD1
clone size: .
J gene: TRBJ2-4
CDR3 protein: CSARDPGQGIFQYF
CDR3 DNA: TGCAGTGCTAGAGACCCGGGACAGGGGATCTTTCAGTACTTC

V gene: TRBV5-6
D gene: TRBD1
clone size: .
J gene: TRBJ2-5
CDR3 protein: CASSLAGQGGRQETQYF
CDR3 DNA: TGTGCCAGCAGCTTGGCTGGACAGGGGGGTAGGCAAGAGACCCAGTACTTC

V gene: TRBV27
D gene: .
clone size: few
J gene: TRBJ2-7
CDR3 protein: CASSLRGAIYEQYF
CDR3 DNA: TGTGCCAGCAGTTTAAGGGGGGCTATTTACGAGCAGTACTTC

V gene: TRBV5-5
D gene: TRBD1
clone size: few
J gene: TRBJ2-7
CDR3 protein: CASSGTGTGISYEQYF
CDR3 DNA: TGTGCCAGCAGCGGAACCGGGACAGGGATCTCCTACGAGCAGTACTTC

V gene: TRBV29-1
D gene: TRBD1
clone size: .
J gene: TRBJ2-5
CDR3 protein: CSVDRTGNQETQYF
CDR3 DNA: TGCAGCGTCGATAGGACAGGAAACCAAGAGACCCAGTACTTC

V gene: TRBV7-2
D gene: .
clone size: few
J gene: TRBJ1-2
CDR3 protein: CASTDGPNAGGYTF
CDR3 DNA: TGTGCCAGCACGGATGGCCCTAACGCTGGGGGCTACACCTTC

V gene: TRBV4-2
D gene: TRBD2
clone size: .
J gene: TRBJ2-7
CDR3 protein: CASSHGTPGLAVRSSYEQYF
CDR3 DNA: TGTGCCAGCAGCCATGGGACTCCCGGACTAGCGGTAAGGAGCTCCTACGAGCAGTACTTC

V gene: TRBV6-1
D gene: .
clone size: many
J gene: TRBJ2-7
CDR3 protein: CASSDEGGGAYEQYF
CDR3 DNA: TGTGCCAGCAGTGACGAGGGAGGGGGAGCCTACGAGCAGTACTTC

V gene: TRBV7-2
D gene: TRBD2
clone size: few
J gene: TRBJ2-5
CDR3 protein: CASSLALTSGRAETQYF
CDR3 DNA: TGTGCCAGCAGCTTAGCCCTAACTAGCGGGAGGGCCGAGACCCAGTACTTC

V gene: TRBV11-1
D gene: TRBD1
clone size: .
J gene: TRBJ2-1
CDR3 protein: CASSFDGTGNEQFF
CDR3 DNA: TGTGCCAGCAGCTTCGACGGGACAGGGAATGAGCAGTTCTTC

V gene: TRBV12-3/TRBV12-4
D gene: .
clone size: few
J gene: TRBJ2-7
CDR3 protein: CASSLRVGINYEQYF
CDR3 DNA: TGTGCCAGCAGTTTAAGGGTAGGGATCAACTACGAGCAGTACTTC

V gene: TRBV4-3
D gene: TRBD2
clone size: few
J gene: TRBJ2-5
CDR3 protein: CASSQEPLATPQETQYF
CDR3 DNA: TGCGCCAGCAGCCAAGAACCACTAGCGACCCCACAAGAGACCCAGTACTTC

V gene: TRBV7-9
D gene: .
clone size: few
J gene: TRBJ2-2
CDR3 protein: CASSWDLTGELFF
CDR3 DNA: TGTGCCAGCAGCTGGGACCTCACCGGGGAGCTGTTTTTT

V gene: TRBV12-3/TRBV12-4
D gene: .
clone size: .
J gene: TRBJ2-5
CDR3 protein: CASSLDRIETQYF
CDR3 DNA: TGTGCCAGCAGTTTAGACAGGATAGAGACCCAGTACTTC

V gene: TRBV27
D gene: .
clone size: .
J gene: TRBJ2-6
CDR3 protein: CASNGGRNSGANVLTF
CDR3 DNA: TGTGCCAGCAATGGGGGGCGGAACTCTGGGGCCAACGTCCTGACTTTC

V gene: TRBV7-9
D gene: TRBD1
clone size: .
J gene: TRBJ1-2
CDR3 protein: CASSLHRQGFGYTF
CDR3 DNA: TGTGCCAGCAGCCTGCATCGACAGGGGTTTGGCTACACCTTC

V gene: TRBV27
D gene: TRBD1
clone size: .
J gene: TRBJ2-6
CDR3 protein: CASSLGTGGSRGANVLTF
CDR3 DNA: TGTGCCAGCAGTCTCGGGACAGGGGGCTCGCGGGGGGCCAACGTCCTGACTTTC

V gene: TRBV5-1
D gene: TRBD1
clone size: .
J gene: TRBJ2-7
CDR3 protein: CASSLAYGTEGPEQYF
CDR3 DNA: TGCGCCAGCAGCTTGGCCTATGGGACAGAGGGACCTGAGCAGTACTTC

V gene: TRBV4-1
D gene: .
clone size: .
J gene: TRBJ2-5
CDR3 protein: CASSLASNTQETQYF
CDR3 DNA: TGCGCCAGCAGCCTAGCCTCCAACACTCAAGAGACCCAGTACTTC

V gene: TRBV5-1
D gene: TRBD1
clone size: once
J gene: TRBJ2-7
CDR3 protein: CASWKGQGSSYEQYF
CDR3 DNA: TGCGCCAGCTGGAAAGGACAGGGAAGCTCCTACGAGCAGTACTTC

V gene: TRBV3-1
D gene: TRBD1
clone size: few
J gene: TRBJ2-1
CDR3 protein: CASSQDPRWTGGSYNEQFF
CDR3 DNA: TGTGCCAGCAGCCAAGACCCTCGTTGGACAGGGGGCTCCTACAATGAGCAGTTCTTC

V gene: TRBV7-2
D gene: .
clone size: .
J gene: TRBJ2-4
CDR3 protein: CASSTSGYQNIQYF
CDR3 DNA: TGTGCCAGCAGCACCTCCGGGTACCAAAACATTCAGTACTTC

V gene: TRBV28
D gene: .
clone size: few
J gene: TRBJ2-1
CDR3 protein: CASSFNSGTVSYNEQFF
CDR3 DNA: TGTGCCAGCAGTTTCAACTCCGGGACGGTCTCCTACAATGAGCAGTTCTTC

V gene: TRBV5-1
D gene: .
clone size: .
J gene: TRBJ1-2
CDR3 protein: CASSPLRGSNYGYTF
CDR3 DNA: TGCGCCAGCAGCCCCCTGAGGGGGTCTAACTATGGCTACACCTTC

V gene: TRBV9
D gene: TRBD2
clone size: few
J gene: TRBJ2-1
CDR3 protein: CASSVGTSGRSSYNEQFF
CDR3 DNA: TGTGCCAGCAGCGTTGGGACTAGCGGGAGGAGCTCCTACAATGAGCAGTTCTTC

V gene: TRBV29-1
D gene: .
clone size: .
J gene: TRBJ1-1
CDR3 protein: CSVEGTGMNTEAFF
CDR3 DNA: TGCAGCGTCGAAGGTACAGGGATGAACACTGAAGCTTTCTTT

V gene: TRBV7-9
D gene: .
clone size: few
J gene: TRBJ2-7
CDR3 protein: CASSPRGGGPSDEQYF
CDR3 DNA: TGTGCCAGCAGCCCCCGAGGGGGGGGCCCCTCGGACGAGCAGTACTTC

V gene: TRBV12-3/TRBV12-4
D gene: TRBD1
clone size: few
J gene: TRBJ2-1
CDR3 protein: CASSSRTGPEQFF
CDR3 DNA: TGTGCCAGCAGTTCCCGGACAGGGCCTGAGCAGTTCTTC

V gene: TRBV29-1
D gene: TRBD2
clone size: .
J gene: TRBJ2-5
CDR3 protein: CSAGQLAGGETQYF
CDR3 DNA: TGCAGCGCTGGACAACTAGCGGGAGGGGAGACCCAGTACTTC

V gene: TRBV6-1
D gene: .
clone size: .
J gene: TRBJ2-5
CDR3 protein: CASSSQGRETQYF
CDR3 DNA: TGTGCCAGCAGCTCTCAGGGAAGAGAGACCCAGTACTTC

V gene: TRBV29-1
D gene: TRBD2
clone size: .
J gene: TRBJ2-5
CDR3 protein: CSVEDREGGAKSGGYQETQYF
CDR3 DNA: TGCAGCGTTGAAGATCGAGAGGGAGGGGCTAAAAGCGGTGGGTACCAAGAGACCCAGTACTTC

V gene: TRBV13
D gene: TRBD2
clone size: few
J gene: TRBJ2-3
CDR3 protein: CASSLSGTSGRASTDTQYF
CDR3 DNA: TGTGCCAGCAGCTTGTCCGGGACTAGCGGACGTGCTAGCACAGATACGCAGTATTTT